These 17 T cell receptor beta chains were sequenced from one sample in a study of PD-L1 blockade in urothelial cancer. The protocol was immunoSEQ multiplex PCR, while the TCRdb copy is restricted to in-frame clones and leaves out a portion. This sample carries 70,000 or so clones, around four fifths of them seen once, and the ten largest clones take about 4.5%. Specimen: PBMCs, collected around atezolizumab (anti-PD-L1) treatment. The source of these receptors is a man in his 70s with urothelial cancer.

Only a few counts were recorded for this clone. The chain uses TRBV6-1 and TRBJ1-2, with 7 bases that match TRBD1. Germline V gene sequence: CDR1 MNHNS, CDR2 SASEGT. The J segment lost 4 bases and the V segment lost 1 base, leaving 3 bases of the junction unmatched. The CDR3 totals 14 residues. DNA of the CDR3: TGTGCCAGCAGTGAAGGGACAGGACCCTATGGCTACACCTTC. Its protein product is CASSEGTGPYGYTF.

The chain joins TRBV7-8 to TRBJ1-3, with D hard to call. With 1 base removed from V and 0 bases from J, the gap between germline ends came to 7 bases. The CDR3 is made up of 15 amino acids. Germline CDR1 SGHVS, CDR2 FQNEAQ. This CDR3 reads CASSLGGLSGNTIYF. As DNA, the CDR3 is TGTGCCAGCAGCTTAGGAGGGCTCTCTGGAAACACCATATATTTT.

The chain uses TRBV27 and TRBJ2-5, with 9 nucleotides matching TRBD2. CDR1 MNHEY and CDR2 SMNVEV come from the germline V gene (reference sequence). This CDR3 has 16 residues. V shed 0 bases, J shed 2 bases, and the junction held 4 bases outside the gene matches. The DNA for the CDR3 is TGTGCCAGCAGTTTATCCCTAGCGGGAATACAAGAGACCCAGTACTTC. It translates to CASSLSLAGIQETQYF.

This clone was seen once. CDR3 DNA: TGTGCCAGCAGCTCAGACAGGCCCTCTCTGACTAGCGGTTCCTACGAGCAGTACTTC. It yields the protein CASSSDRPSLTSGSYEQYF. The genes are TRBV2 and TRBJ2-7, with 9 positions matching TRBD2. From germline, CDR1 is SNHLY and CDR2 FYNNEI. The CDR3 length is 19 residues. The ends lost 6 bases at V and 1 base at J; junction bases unmatched: 19.

This clone was detected once. Other DNA sequences within the sample encode an identical CDR3. The V call is TRBV28, the J call TRBJ2-7, with 7 bases that match TRBD1. In germline, CDR1 is MDHEN, CDR2 SYDVKM. CDR3 size: 13 residues. V gave up 5 bases and J gave up 2 bases; unmatched junction bases: 3. The CDR3 is CASSIDRAYEQYF. CDR3 nucleotide sequence: TGTGCCAGCAGTATCGACAGGGCCTACGAGCAGTACTTC. The complete variable domain, with remaining parts taken from reference TRBV28 and TRBJ2-7, reads DVKVTQSSRYLVKRTGEKVFLECVQDMDHENMFWYRQDPGLGLRLIYFSYDVKMKEKGDIPEGYSVSREKKERFSLILESASTNQTSMYLCASSIDRAYEQYFGPGTRLTVT.

The rearrangement uses TRBV28 and TRBJ2-3; 7 bases align to TRBD2. The germline V gene has CDR1 MDHEN and CDR2 SYDVKM. The CDR3 totals 13 residues. Trimming cost V 7 bases and J 0 bases; bases outside gene matches: 1. CDR3 DNA sequence: TGTGCCAGCAAAGCGGGGAGCACAGATACGCAGTATTTT. Protein product: CASKAGSTDTQYF.

The gene calls are TRBV30 and TRBJ2-1; TRBD2 aligns across 10 bases. CDR3 length equals 15 residues. The germline V gene has CDR1 GTSNPN and CDR2 SVGIG (reference sequence). With V trimmed by 1 base and J by 6 bases, 6 bases remained unmatched. CDR3 amino acids: CAWSESGRAGNEQFF. Here the CDR3 DNA reads TGTGCCTGGAGTGAAAGCGGGAGGGCGGGCAATGAGCAGTTCTTC.

This chain connects TRBV6-1 to TRBJ2-4; 9 nucleotides agree with TRBD1. Germline loops: CDR1 MNHNS, CDR2 SASEGT. V lost 6 bases to trimming and J lost 1 base; unmatched junction nucleotides: 7. This CDR3 contains 16 residues. CDR3 sequence reads: CASREQGAEAKNIQYF. CDR3 nucleotides: TGTGCCAGCAGGGAACAGGGGGCTGAGGCCAAAAACATTCAGTACTTC.

This clone was seen once. The chain carries TRBV19 and TRBJ2-7; the D gene is possibly TRBD1 (6 bases). The germline gives CDR1 LNHDA, CDR2 SQIVND (reference sequence). V gave up 5 bases and J gave up 6 bases, with 20 bases separating them. CDR3 length: 15 residues. The CDR3 loop is CASSPQDSFRAEQYF. CDR3 coding DNA: TGTGCCAGTAGTCCTCAGGACAGTTTCAGGGCCGAGCAGTACTTC.

This clone was found a few times. The genes are TRBV14 and TRBJ1-2, with D tentatively TRBD1 (5 bases). The CDR3 contains 13 residues. The germline V gene encodes CDR1 SGHDN and CDR2 FVKESK. V was pared by 2 bases and J by 7 bases, with 11 bases between. CDR3 bases: TGTGCCAGCAGCCAAAATCAGGGATCTGGCTACACCTTC. Its protein is CASSQNQGSGYTF.

This chain connects TRBV5-1 to TRBJ2-7, with 9 bases matching TRBD1. J was trimmed by 1 base and V by 5 bases; bases with no gene match: 7. This CDR3 is 15 amino acids long. The germline V gene has CDR1 SGHRS and CDR2 YFSETQ. This CDR3 reads CASRTGDRVSYEQYF. In nucleotides, the CDR3 is TGCGCCAGCAGGACAGGGGACAGGGTATCCTACGAGCAGTACTTC.

The chain couples TRBV30 to TRBJ1-1; the D gene is possibly TRBD1 (6 bases). The CDR3 is made up of 15 amino acids. The V and J ends lost 4 bases and 0 bases respectively, with 15 bases between them. Germline V lookup: CDR1 GTSNPN, CDR2 SVGIG (reference sequence). This chain's CDR3 is CAWTPIGGLNTEAFF. CDR3 DNA sequence: TGTGCCTGGACCCCAATTGGGGGCTTGAACACTGAAGCTTTCTTT.

The chain joins TRBV15 to TRBJ2-7, with TRBD2 identical over 8 bases. The CDR3 runs 14 residues. The V segment lost 5 bases and the J segment 1 base; nucleotides outside the gene matches: 4. Germline CDR1 LNHNV, CDR2 YYDKDF (reference sequence). CDR3 region: CATSEGLASYEQYF. As DNA, the CDR3 is TGTGCCACCAGCGAAGGACTAGCTTCCTACGAGCAGTACTTC.

The V and J genes are TRBV28 and TRBJ2-1; the D gene is possibly TRBD1 (6 bases). V lost 11 bases to trimming and J lost 6 bases, with 17 bases between them. There are 13 residues in the CDR3. In germline, CDR1 is MDHEN, CDR2 SYDVKM. In DNA form, the CDR3 reads TGTGCCTACAGCAGGGAACAGGGCAATGAGCAGTTCTTC. It codes for CAYSREQGNEQFF.

This CDR3 reads CASSIGRGTGRQPQHF. The CDR3 DNA is TGTGCCAGTAGTATAGGGAGGGGGACAGGCCGACAGCCCCAGCATTTT. J is TRBJ1-5 and V is TRBV19; TRBD1 agrees at 8 bases. The V and J ends lost 1 base and 7 bases, in that order; junction bases with no gene match: 9. Looked up from germline, CDR1 is LNHDA and CDR2 is SQIVND (reference sequence). This CDR3 has 16 amino acids.

This chain joins TRBV5-1 and TRBJ2-1, with D uncertain. The ends were cut back, 0 bases at V and 0 bases at J, with 10 bases in the middle. The CDR3 totals 16 residues. CDR1 SGHRS and CDR2 YFSETQ come from the germline V gene. As DNA, the CDR3 is TGCGCCAGCAGCTTGGGGGTTAGGAGCTCCTACAATGAGCAGTTCTTC. Amino acid sequence: CASSLGVRSSYNEQFF.

V usage is TRBV29-1 and J usage is TRBJ2-3; 8 positions agree with TRBD1. The CDR3 loop spans 15 amino acids. The junction had 7 bases not matched to a gene; V was cut back by 2 bases and J by 3 bases. The germline V gene encodes CDR1 SQVTM and CDR2 ANQGSEA. CDR3 DNA: TGCAGCGTTGAAATTGGGCAGGGGGCAACAGATACGCAGTATTTT. It is translated as CSVEIGQGATDTQYF.